This section outlines one TCR beta chain sequence together with its context. Its antigen is unknown. Trimming cost V 7 bases and J 5 bases; bases outside gene matches: 15. This CDR3 is 17 amino acids long. The germline V gene has CDR1 SGHRS and CDR2 YFSETQ. These data originate in a study of spatial heterogeneity in lung cancer. Time point described: sample taken at primary tumor resection. Overall study findings and caveats: Tumoral mutation counts were tracked by counts of expanded intratumoral alpha and beta TCRs.

Via MiXCR, TCRdb re-called the 5' RACE reads, giving one row per CDR3 protein. The table lists about 9,200 distinct CDR3 sequences, 2.9% of them singletons. The gene calls are TRBV5-1 and TRBJ2-3, with 11 bases fitting TRBD2. The clonotype originates from a male donor with early-stage non-small cell lung cancer. Sequencing used lung tumor tissue, obtained at surgery. The CDR3 protein is CASLLAYSGGGEDTQYF. DNA of the CDR3: TGCGCCAGCCTCTTGGCCTATAGCGGGGGGGGAGAAGATACGCAGTATTTT.